The entry below gives a single T cell receptor (beta chain) sequence along with its context. The data were obtained in a study of blood T cell repertoires in COVID-19. Here immunoSEQ multiplex PCR was the method, and the copy in TCRdb shows in-frame clones only, minus some. Of more than 400,000 clones listed, around 87% were seen once; the top ten hold approximately 0.7%. Trimming took 4 bases from V and 2 from J, leaving 21 bases between them. Germline V gene lookup returns CDR1 SGDLS and CDR2 YYNGEE. This CDR3 comprises 17 residues. The V gene is TRBV9, the J gene TRBJ1-2; D may be TRBD1 (6 bases). Sequencing was carried out using PBMCs or T cells enriched from blood (not recorded which). This clonotype was sampled from a young woman who had recovered from COVID-19. This CDR3 is CASSQTRGNGLNYGYTF. CDR3 DNA: TGTGCCAGCAGCCAAACTAGGGGGAACGGACTCAACTATGGCTACACCTTC.